These 17 T cell receptor beta chains share one sample of origin, sequenced in a study of CD8 T cells in Susac syndrome. It was with random hexamers that roughly 0.45 to 1 ug RNA was reverse transcribed. Via MiXCR, TCRdb re-called the immunoSEQ multiplex PCR reads, giving one row per CDR3 protein. Found here are approximately 190,000 distinct CDR3 sequences, 85% to 95% of them singletons; the top ten hold around 0.16%. Input material: CD8+ T cells from PBMCs. Receptors originate from a human donor with Susac syndrome.

This rearrangement joins TRBV29-1 to TRBJ2-7; perhaps TRBD1 as D (5 bases). Germline values: CDR1 SQVTM, CDR2 ANQGSEA. The CDR3 is made up of 12 amino acids. Trimming pared 8 bases from V and 0 bases from J, leaving 11 bases between. The CDR3 region has the DNA TGCAGCTCGGGCGACAGCTCCTACGAGCAGTACTTC. This sequence encodes CSSGDSSYEQYF.

The chain carries TRBV13 and TRBJ2-7, with 7 bases matching TRBD1. Per germline, CDR1 PRHDT and CDR2 FYEKMQ (reference sequence). The CDR3 contains 14 residues. The ends lost 5 bases at V and 1 base at J; junction bases unmatched: 5. In nucleotides, the CDR3 is TGTGCCAGCAGCACCGCGGACAGGTCCTACGAGCAGTACTTC. Protein: CASSTADRSYEQYF.

This clonotype was counted only a few times. V and J are TRBV9 and TRBJ2-3; 9 positions match TRBD1. Germline loops: CDR1 SGDLS, CDR2 YYNGEE. This CDR3 comprises 16 residues. V lost 3 bases to trimming and J lost 2 bases; unmatched junction nucleotides: 7. CDR3 nucleotides: TGTGCCAGCAGCGGGGGACAGGGTTCCTCCACAGATACGCAGTATTTT. Its protein product is CASSGGQGSSTDTQYF.

The J gene is TRBJ1-2, the V gene TRBV28; D ambiguous. Per the germline V gene, CDR1 is MDHEN and CDR2 is SYDVKM. Trimming took 6 bases from V and 0 from J, leaving 8 bases between them. CDR3 size: 13 residues. The CDR3 nucleotides read TGTGCCAGCAGCTCAGAGCCTAACTATGGCTACACCTTC. The encoded protein is CASSSEPNYGYTF.

This clonotype appeared once. The gene calls are TRBV5-1 and TRBJ2-2; D perhaps matches TRBD1 (5 bases). Deletions cut 4 bases from V and 6 bases from J, with 10 bases between. Per the germline V gene, CDR1 is SGHRS and CDR2 is YFSETQ. This CDR3 contains 13 residues. The CDR3 DNA follows: TGCGCCAGCAGCATCAGGGTGTCCGGGGAGCTGTTTTTT. This sequence encodes CASSIRVSGELFF.

The chain couples TRBV7-9 to TRBJ2-1; weak D call: TRBD2 (5 bases). From germline, CDR1 is SEHNR and CDR2 FQNEAQ (reference sequence). Trimming took 5 bases from V and 4 from J, leaving 9 bases between them. The CDR3 loop spans 13 amino acids. CDR3 in DNA: TGTGCCAGCAGCCGCCCGGGGTACAATGAGCAGTTCTTC. Amino acid sequence: CASSRPGYNEQFF.

The gene calls are TRBV3-1 and TRBJ2-7; no clear D. Germline loops: CDR1 LGHDT, CDR2 YNNKEL (reference sequence). V lost 5 bases and J 4 bases, leaving 18 bases between the germline ends. This CDR3 is 15 amino acids long. CDR3 nucleotides: TGTGCCAGCAGCGACCCCTCGAACAGCGAATACGAGCAGTACTTC. Translating it yields CASSDPSNSEYEQYF.

The rearrangement links TRBV4-2 to TRBJ1-2; D is undetermined. The CDR3 loop spans 17 amino acids. CDR1 and CDR2 (germline): LGHNA, YNFKEQ. Trimming took off 2 bases at V and 2 bases at J, with 18 bases between the two ends. The CDR3 reads CASSQNPADGENYGYTF. The CDR3 region has the DNA TGTGCCAGCAGCCAAAACCCGGCGGACGGAGAGAACTATGGCTACACCTTC.

The chain combines TRBV2 with TRBJ1-2, with no clear D. Germline assignment: CDR1 SNHLY and CDR2 FYNNEI. The CDR3 spans 13 residues. Trimming stripped 7 bases from V and 7 bases from J, with 16 bases between. The CDR3 region is CASTPLVEGGYTF. Written as DNA, the CDR3 is TGTGCCAGCACCCCTCTGGTGGAAGGTGGCTACACCTTC.

The chain is built from TRBV6-5 and TRBJ1-2; D not resolved. Germline V gene data show CDR1 as MNHEY and CDR2 as SVGAGI. The CDR3 contains 13 residues. Trimming stripped 2 bases from V and 7 bases from J, with 11 bases between. CDR3 region: CASSYEGLGGYTF. The CDR3 nucleotides are TGTGCCAGCAGTTACGAAGGGCTTGGTGGCTACACCTTC.

This clonotype occurred a few times. J is TRBJ2-1 and V is TRBV30; D is unclear. The V gene lost 1 base and the J gene lost 3 bases, with 4 bases spanning the gap. Germline values: CDR1 GTSNPN, CDR2 SVGIG (reference sequence). The CDR3 sequence is 12 residues long. Here the CDR3 DNA reads TGTGCCTGGAGTGCCGACTACAATGAGCAGTTCTTC. It yields the protein CAWSADYNEQFF.

The chain employs TRBV5-6 and TRBJ2-1, with 8 nucleotides matching TRBD2. The J segment lost 7 bases and the V segment lost 2 bases, leaving 5 bases of the junction unmatched. The germline V gene has CDR1 SGHDT and CDR2 YYEEEE. The CDR3 has 14 residues. CDR3 in amino acids: CASSFGGANNEQFF. For the CDR3, the DNA is TGTGCCAGCAGCTTCGGGGGGGCTAATAATGAGCAGTTCTTC. The full variable domain, its missing parts supplied by reference TRBV5-6 and TRBJ2-1, is DAGVTQSPTHLIKTRGQQVTLRCSPKSGHDTVSWYQQALGQGPQFIFQYYEEEERQRGNFPDRFSGHQFPNYSSELNVNALLLGDSALYLCASSFGGANNEQFFGPGTRLTVL.

This chain connects TRBV4-1 to TRBJ2-7, with a possible D match to TRBD1 (6 bases). The CDR3 has 14 amino acids. CDR1 and CDR2 from the germline V gene are MGHRA and YSYEKL. The V end was cut by 0 bases, the J end by 6 bases, with 12 bases between. The CDR3 coding sequence is TGCGCCAGCAGCCAAGAAGCCAGGGGTATCGAGCAGTACTTC. It codes for CASSQEARGIEQYF.

The chain recombines TRBV7-8 with TRBJ1-2; D not resolved. The CDR3 is 17 residues long. Germline loops: CDR1 SGHVS, CDR2 FQNEAQ. The germline V and J ends were trimmed by 0 bases and 6 bases, with 20 bases remaining between them. The CDR3 sequence is CASSLAATVDIYDGYTF. The CDR3 coding sequence is TGTGCCAGCAGCTTAGCGGCCACAGTAGATATTTACGATGGCTACACCTTC. Together with reference TRBV7-8 and TRBJ1-2, the CDR3 gives the full variable domain: GAGVSQSPRYKVAKRGQDVALRCDPISGHVSLFWYQQALGQGPEFLTYFQNEAQLDKSGLPSDRFFAERPEGSVSTLKIQRTQQEDSAVYLCASSLAATVDIYDGYTFGSGTRLTVV.

The V gene is TRBV27, the J gene TRBJ1-1; D is ambiguous. V was clipped by 4 bases and J by 5 bases, with 14 bases between them. The CDR3 contains 14 residues. Per germline, CDR1 MNHEY and CDR2 SMNVEV (reference sequence). CDR3 sequence reads: CASSSDYQRTEAFF. CDR3 sequence (DNA): TGTGCCAGCAGTTCCGACTATCAACGGACTGAAGCTTTCTTT.

The chain couples TRBV14 to TRBJ1-1; no clear D. CDR3 length: 12 amino acids. CDR1 SGHDN and CDR2 FVKESK come from the germline V gene. V lost 4 bases, J lost 1 base, and 4 bases lay in between. The CDR3 nucleotides read TGTGCCAGCAGCCCCTCGAACACTGAAGCTTTCTTT. Residues: CASSPSNTEAFF.

The chain employs TRBV7-9 and TRBJ2-3, with D uncertain. Trimming pared 1 base from V and 0 bases from J, leaving 8 bases between. This CDR3 is 15 amino acids long. Germline V gene data show CDR1 as SEHNR and CDR2 as FQNEAQ (reference sequence). CDR3 DNA sequence: TGTGCCAGCAGCTTAGAAGAGTTAAGCACAGATACGCAGTATTTT. Its translation is CASSLEELSTDTQYF.